This TCR beta chain was sequenced for a study of shared clonotypes between healthy human individuals. This table comes from immunoSEQ multiplex PCR, and its TCRdb copy is limited to in-frame clones, with some not included. The sample consists of roughly 1,800,000 clones, about 94% of them appearing once. Only CD45RO-negative cells positively selected for CCR7 counted as naive CD8 cells, so terminally differentiated effector memory CD45RA+ cells were excluded. This clone was seen once. Looked up from germline, CDR1 is LNHNV and CDR2 is YYDKDF (reference sequence). The V and J ends lost 4 bases and 3 bases respectively, with 7 bases between them. The CDR3 is made up of 12 amino acids.

The receptor's source is a man aged 18 to 30 in good health. The specimen was naive CD8+ T cells sorted from blood. The V gene is TRBV15, the J gene TRBJ2-7; D might be TRBD1 (6 bases). CDR3 amino acids: CATSMDSYEQYF. CDR3 DNA sequence: TGTGCCACCAGCATGGACAGCTACGAGCAGTACTTC.